What follows describes a single T cell receptor beta chain. These data belong to a study of T cell responses to AZD1222 COVID-19 vaccine. Study details: Whether given at about 4 or about 12 weeks, second doses were pooled.

The protocol was immunoSEQ multiplex PCR, while the TCRdb copy is restricted to in-frame clones and leaves out a portion. Here the sample spans around 140,000 clones, around 91% being singletons. The material sequenced was peripheral blood, taken on day 0 of AZD1222 vaccination. The clonotype comes from an adult in good health.

For the CDR3, the DNA is TGTGCCAGCAGTGATGGACAGGGTGGTCCTGGCTACACCTTC. This codes for CASSDGQGGPGYTF. The chain recombines TRBV25-1 with TRBJ1-2; 8 nucleotides line up with TRBD1. Germline lookup yields CDR1 MGHDK and CDR2 SYGVNS. The length of the CDR3 is 14 residues. With V trimmed by 3 bases and J by 7 bases, 7 bases remained unmatched.